The clone carrying this T cell receptor (beta chain) has more than one count but fewer than ten. Its matching antigen is unknown. This specimen comes from a study of beta chain features in type 1 diabetes. Germline CDR1 is SGHTA and CDR2 is FQGNSA. Trimming pared 2 bases from V and 0 bases from J, leaving 7 bases between. The CDR3 length is 14 residues. Study outcomes and limitations: TCRB CDR3s were moderately but significantly shorter in Type 1 diabetes patients in all four CD4+ subsets.

The sequenced template was cDNA made from the entire isolated RNA. This table comes from immunoSEQ multiplex PCR, and its TCRdb copy is limited to in-frame clones, with some not included. The sample gives around 250,000 clones, 25% to 35% of which show up once; around 4% is in the top ten. The receptor's source is a man aged 25 to 45 in good health. The sequencing input was central memory CD4+ T cells from blood. The chain uses TRBV7-2 and TRBJ1-1; D may be TRBD1 (5 bases). The DNA for the CDR3 is TGTGCCAGCAGCTTACGGGGGATGAACACTGAAGCTTTCTTT. It is translated as CASSLRGMNTEAFF.